The clone carrying this T cell receptor (beta chain) was seen many times. The sample belongs to a study of glioma-infiltrating T cells. The CDR3 loop spans 14 amino acids. Germline V gives CDR1 SGHTA, CDR2 FQGNSA. With V trimmed by 5 bases and J by 6 bases, 6 bases remained unmatched. TCR alpha and beta CDR3 regions were amplified from RNA using iRepertoire nested multiplex PCR. MiXCR, applied by TCRdb to the multiplex PCR reads, yields one record per CDR3 protein. This table holds 44,000 or so distinct CDR3 sequences, 20% to 25% found once. This chain uses TRBV7-2 with TRBJ2-3; 9 nucleotides align to TRBD2. This TCR was recovered from a human donor with low-grade glioma or glioblastoma, undergoing nonglioma brain surgery, or in good health (not recorded which). Input material: glioma tissue, nonneoplastic brain tissue, or PBMCs (not recorded which). CDR3 nucleotides: TGTGCCAGCAGCCTCGGACTAGCGTTGGATACGCAGTATTTT. It specifies CASSLGLALDTQYF.